The clone carrying this TCR beta chain has at least ten counts. What it recognizes is unknown. This sample was taken from a study of glioma-infiltrating T cells. Overall study findings and caveats: Tissue-blood divergence was below expectation in non-neoplastic patients, above in gliomas. Very few CDR3 sequences were shared between tissue and blood.

The iRepertoire nested amplicon-rescue multiplex PCR amplified TCR alpha and beta CDR3s from RNA. From the multiplex PCR reads, TCRdb called clonotypes with MiXCR, one entry per CDR3 protein. Of more than 95,000 distinct CDR3 sequences in the sample, roughly 25% were seen once. V lost 0 bases and J 12 bases, leaving 15 bases between the germline ends. The CDR3 contains 13 residues. Germline CDR1 is DFQATT and CDR2 is SNEGSKA (reference sequence). Source material: glioma tissue, nonneoplastic brain tissue, or PBMCs (not recorded which). The sequence came from a human donor with low-grade glioma or glioblastoma, undergoing nonglioma brain surgery, or in good health (not recorded which). V gene TRBV20-1 combines with J gene TRBJ2-1; D is possibly TRBD2 (6 bases). The CDR3 here is CSARDFAGWGQFF. In DNA, the CDR3 is TGCAGTGCTAGAGATTTCGCGGGATGGGGGCAGTTCTTC.